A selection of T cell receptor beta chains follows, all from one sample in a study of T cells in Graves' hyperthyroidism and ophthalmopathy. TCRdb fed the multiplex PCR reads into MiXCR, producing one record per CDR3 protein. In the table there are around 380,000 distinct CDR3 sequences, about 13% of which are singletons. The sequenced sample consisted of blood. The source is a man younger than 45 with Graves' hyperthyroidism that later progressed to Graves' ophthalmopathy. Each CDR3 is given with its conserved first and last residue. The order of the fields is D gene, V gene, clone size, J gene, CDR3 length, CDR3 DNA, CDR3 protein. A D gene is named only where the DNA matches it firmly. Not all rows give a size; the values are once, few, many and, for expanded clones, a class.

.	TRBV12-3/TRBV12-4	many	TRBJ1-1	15	TGTGCCAGCAGTTCCAGGGGCGAATATATAACTGAAGCTTTCTTT	CASSSRGEYITEAFF
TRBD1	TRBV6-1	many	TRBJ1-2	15	TGTGCCAGCAGTGCCACTAGGACAGGGACGAATGGCTACACCTTC	CASSATRTGTNGYTF
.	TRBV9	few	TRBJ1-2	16	TGTGCCAGCAGCGTCTCCTTTCCAGATCGGGACTATGGCTACACCTTC	CASSVSFPDRDYGYTF
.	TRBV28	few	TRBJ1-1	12	TGTGCCAGCAGTTTGCCAGTTACTGAAGCTTTCTTT	CASSLPVTEAFF
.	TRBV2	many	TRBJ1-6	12	TGTGCCAGCACGGGGGCAAGTTCACCCCTCCACTTT	CASTGASSPLHF
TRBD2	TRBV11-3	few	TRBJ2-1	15	TGTGCCAGCAACATTAGTCCGTCGGGGGGATATGAGCAGTTCTTC	CASNISPSGGYEQFF
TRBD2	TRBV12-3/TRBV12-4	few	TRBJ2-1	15	TGTGCCAGCAGTTTAACTAGCGGGGGTTTAAATGAGCAGTTCTTC	CASSLTSGGLNEQFF
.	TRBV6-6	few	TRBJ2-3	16	TGTGCCAGCAGTTACTTGCAGCCCAGGAGCACAGATACGCAGTATTTT	CASSYLQPRSTDTQYF
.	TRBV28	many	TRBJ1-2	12	TGTGCCAGCAGTTTTACTAACTATGGCTACACCTTC	CASSFTNYGYTF
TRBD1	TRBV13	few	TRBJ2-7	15	TGTGCCAGCAGCTTCTCGGACAGGGACTCCTACGAGCAGTACTTC	CASSFSDRDSYEQYF
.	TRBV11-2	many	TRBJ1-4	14	TGTGCCAGCAGCTTTACGGCGATTAATGAAAAACTGTTTTTT	CASSFTAINEKLFF
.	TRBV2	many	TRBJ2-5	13	TGTGCCAGCAACAGACAGACACAAGAGACCCAGTACTTC	CASNRQTQETQYF
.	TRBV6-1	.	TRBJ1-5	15	TGTGCCAGCAGGCCTACGGACAGTAGCAATCAGCCCCAGCATTTT	CASRPTDSSNQPQHF
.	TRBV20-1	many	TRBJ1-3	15	TGCAGTGCTAGAGATACCCACCGATCTGGAAACACCATATATTTT	CSARDTHRSGNTIYF
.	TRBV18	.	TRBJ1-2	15	TGTGCCAGCTCACCCCTATTGGAACTTAACTATGGCTACACCTTC	CASSPLLELNYGYTF
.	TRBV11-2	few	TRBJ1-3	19	TGTGCCAGCAGATCTAGTGGGGGGGGCCGTTCCCTCTCTGGAAACACCATATATTTT	CASRSSGGGRSLSGNTIYF
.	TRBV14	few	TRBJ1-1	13	TGTGCCAGCAGCCAGACACTATTCACTGAAGCTTTCTTT	CASSQTLFTEAFF
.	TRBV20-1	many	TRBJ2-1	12	TGCAGTGCTGGGGTCTTCAACAATGAGCAGTTCTTC	CSAGVFNNEQFF
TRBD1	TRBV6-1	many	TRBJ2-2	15	TGTGCCATGAGGGACAGGGGGAGGAACACCGGGGAGCTGTTTTTT	CAMRDRGRNTGELFF
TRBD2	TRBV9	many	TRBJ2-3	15	TGTGCCAGCAGCGTAGGCAGCGGGGGCGGAGATACGCAGTATTTT	CASSVGSGGGDTQYF
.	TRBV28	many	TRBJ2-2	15	TGTGCCAGCAGGCCTACCCCAGGGCGCACCGGGGAGCTGTTTTTT	CASRPTPGRTGELFF
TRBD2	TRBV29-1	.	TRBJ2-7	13	TGCAGCGTTCAAGCGGGGGGCCCCTACGAGCAGTACTTC	CSVQAGGPYEQYF
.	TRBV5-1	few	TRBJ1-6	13	TGCGCCAGTCGGGAGGGACCGGACTCACCCCTCCACTTT	CASREGPDSPLHF
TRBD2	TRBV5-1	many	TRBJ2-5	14	TGCGCCAGCGTCCGTGGCGGGGGGCTAGAGACCCAGTACTTC	CASVRGGGLETQYF
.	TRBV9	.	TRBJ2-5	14	TGTGCCAGCAGCGAGCATAAGTACCAAGAGACCCAGTACTTC	CASSEHKYQETQYF
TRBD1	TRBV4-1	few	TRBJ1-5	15	TGCGCCAGCAGCCAACTCCCAGGGGGCCGGCAGCCCCAGCATTTT	CASSQLPGGRQPQHF
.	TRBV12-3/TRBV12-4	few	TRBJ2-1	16	TGTGCCAGCAGTTTACGCTCGGCGGGGGCCACACATGAGCAGTTCTTC	CASSLRSAGATHEQFF
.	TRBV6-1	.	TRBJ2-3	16	TGTGCCAGCAGTCCCCTTCGCGGTGCTTTCACAGATACGCAGTATTTT	CASSPLRGAFTDTQYF
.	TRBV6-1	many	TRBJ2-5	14	TGTGCCAGCACCAGACTAGAGTTCCAAGAGACCCAGTACTTC	CASTRLEFQETQYF
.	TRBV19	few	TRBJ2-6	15	TGTGCCAGTACCTCCGTGAGGGATGGGGCCAACGTCCTGACTTTC	CASTSVRDGANVLTF
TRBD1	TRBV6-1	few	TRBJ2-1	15	TGTGCCAGCAGTCACCGGACAGGAAGCTACAATGAGCAGTTCTTC	CASSHRTGSYNEQFF
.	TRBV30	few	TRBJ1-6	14	TGTGCCTGGGCCCAGACAAGTTGGGCGTCACCCCTCCACTTT	CAWAQTSWASPLHF
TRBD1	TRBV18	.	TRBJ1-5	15	TGTGCCAGCTCAGAGGACAGGGGGCTGAATCAGCCCCAGCATTTT	CASSEDRGLNQPQHF
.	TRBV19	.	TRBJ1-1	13	TGTGCCAGTAAGGAACTAAGGCGCACTGAAGCTTTCTTT	CASKELRRTEAFF
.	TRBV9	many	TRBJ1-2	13	TGTGCCAGCACGTTAGGACAAGCCCATGGCTACACCTTC	CASTLGQAHGYTF
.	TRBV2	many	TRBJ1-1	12	TGTGCCAGCATCGAAAGAGGGGTAGAAGCTTTCTTT	CASIERGVEAFF
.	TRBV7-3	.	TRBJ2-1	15	TGTGCCAGCAGCTGGGACACCAGCTCCTACAATGAGCAGTTCTTC	CASSWDTSSYNEQFF
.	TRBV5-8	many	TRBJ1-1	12	TGTGCCAGCAGCTTGGGGCAGGCTGAAGCTTTCTTT	CASSLGQAEAFF
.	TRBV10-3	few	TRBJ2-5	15	TGTGCCATCAGTGAGGGGGGACGCGAGTCAGAGACCCAGTACTTC	CAISEGGRESETQYF
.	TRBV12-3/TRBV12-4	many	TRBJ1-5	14	TGTGCCAGCAGTTATACGGGGGGCAATCAGCCCCAGCATTTT	CASSYTGGNQPQHF
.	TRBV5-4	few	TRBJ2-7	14	TGTGCCAGCAGCTTGGGGCAGCTTAGTTACGAGCAGTACTTC	CASSLGQLSYEQYF